The 7 T cell receptor beta chains presented below share a single source sample, sequenced in a study of blood T cell repertoires in COVID-19. Some clones are missing from TCRdb's copy, which holds only in-frame ones; the method was immunoSEQ multiplex PCR. The top ten clones hold under 35% of a sample with about 120,000 clones, roughly nine tenths of them seen once. What was sequenced was peripheral blood. Receptors were obtained from a man in his 70s with active or convalescent COVID-19.

The chain joins TRBV5-1 to TRBJ2-4; D is possibly TRBD1 (6 bases). The CDR3 is 17 amino acids. In germline, CDR1 is SGHRS, CDR2 YFSETQ. V lost 3 bases and J 0 bases, leaving 16 bases between the germline ends. In DNA form, the CDR3 reads TGCGCCAGCAGCTCTAAGGGACACTTGGTAGCCAAAAACATTCAGTACTTC. It yields the protein CASSSKGHLVAKNIQYF.

This clone was detected only a few times. The rearrangement links TRBV11-3 to TRBJ2-1; weak D call: TRBD2 (5 bases). The CDR3 covers 16 residues. Trimming took 4 bases from V and 4 from J, leaving 17 bases between them. Germline assignment: CDR1 SGHNT and CDR2 YENEEA. The CDR3 DNA reads as TGTGCCAGCAGCTCCCACCTCGCGGGCCCTTACAATGAGCAGTTCTTC. Protein: CASSSHLAGPYNEQFF.

The chain combines TRBV27 with TRBJ2-7; tentative D call: TRBD1 (6 bases). V lost 2 bases and J 0 bases, leaving 11 bases between the germline ends. CDR3 size: 15 residues. Germline CDR1 is MNHEY and CDR2 is SMNVEV (reference sequence). In nucleotides, the CDR3 is TGTGCCAGCAGTTTAGCGACAGGTGGCTCCTACGAGCAGTACTTC. It encodes CASSLATGGSYEQYF.

The rearrangement joins TRBV29-1 to TRBJ1-2; the match to TRBD1 covers 8 bases. The CDR3 runs to 12 residues. Germline CDR1 SQVTM, CDR2 ANQGSEA. The V and J ends lost 5 bases and 7 bases, in that order; junction bases with no gene match: 6. As DNA, the CDR3 is TGCAGCGTTCCCAGGGGGCAATCTGGCTACACCTTC. Protein: CSVPRGQSGYTF.

CDR3 in amino acids: CASVVSGRALGAGELFF. The CDR3, as DNA: TGTGCCTCCGTTGTTAGCGGGAGGGCCCTCGGGGCCGGGGAGCTGTTTTTT. The V gene is TRBV19, the J gene TRBJ2-2, with 11 bases aligning to TRBD2. The trim removed 11 bases at V and 6 bases at J, leaving 17 bases unmatched. This CDR3 spans 17 amino acids. Germline assignment: CDR1 LNHDA and CDR2 SQIVND (reference sequence). The variable domain in full, completed from reference TRBV19 and TRBJ2-2, reads DGGITQSPKYLFRKEGQNVTLSCEQNLNHDAMYWYRQDPGQGLRLIYYSQIVNDFQKGDIAEGYSVSREKKESFPLTVTSAQKNPTAFYLCASVVSGRALGAGELFFGEGSRLTVL.

V usage is TRBV7-2 and J usage is TRBJ1-3; no reliable D call. This CDR3 is built from 13 residues. The ends were cut back, 4 bases at V and 4 bases at J, with 8 bases in the middle. The germline V gene encodes CDR1 SGHTA and CDR2 FQGNSA. The CDR3 nucleotides are TGTGCCAGCAGCTCAACAGTAGGAAACACCATATATTTT. It is translated as CASSSTVGNTIYF.

The rearrangement uses TRBV13 and TRBJ2-3; maybe TRBD2 (6 bases). There are 17 residues in the CDR3. Trimming removed 4 bases at V and 5 bases at J, with 22 bases between. Per germline, CDR1 PRHDT and CDR2 FYEKMQ (reference sequence). CDR3 protein: CASSWPSLASVGDTQYF. In DNA form, the CDR3 reads TGTGCCAGCAGCTGGCCCTCACTAGCTAGCGTGGGAGATACGCAGTATTTT.